This T cell receptor (beta chain) derives from a study of T cell repertoires in cytomegalovirus infection. TCRdb ran MiXCR on the reads and lists one entry per CDR3 protein. The data hold about 530,000 distinct CDR3 sequences, with approximately 25% observed a single time. This clonotype was observed at least ten times. This CDR3 region has 14 residues. V lost 1 base, J lost 2 bases, and 7 bases lay in between. Germline values: CDR1 SGHVS, CDR2 FNYEAQ. The rearrangement joins TRBV7-6 to TRBJ2-3, with D perhaps matching TRBD1 or TRBD2 (5 bases each). Sequencing was carried out using PBMCs. This clonotype originated in a human donor in good health (CMV status not recorded). Some clones in this sample may be carry-over from other donors' samples. As DNA, the CDR3 is TGTGCCAGCAGCTTAGTGGGGGACACAGATACGCAGTATTTT. It yields the protein CASSLVGDTDTQYF. Filled out from reference TRBV7-6 and TRBJ2-3, the complete variable domain reads GAGVSQSPRYKVTKRGQDVALRCDPISGHVSLYWYRQALGQGPEFLTYFNYEAQQDKSGLPNDRFSAERPEGSISTLTIQRTEQRDSAMYRCASSLVGDTDTQYFGPGTRLTVL.